A single sample gave rise to the 20 T cell receptor beta chains below, sequenced in a study of T cell repertoires in cytomegalovirus infection. TCRdb recomputed calls from the reads with MiXCR, one row per CDR3 protein. The data hold roughly 250,000 distinct CDR3 sequences, with approximately 13% observed a single time. Input material: PBMCs. Every receptor here comes from a human donor in good health (CMV status not recorded). Some clones in this sample may be carry-over from other donors' samples.

This clonotype was counted at least ten times. This rearrangement joins TRBV27 to TRBJ2-7; D perhaps matches TRBD2 (6 bases). The length of the CDR3 is 16 residues. V lost 0 bases and J lost 6, with 18 bases in between. Germline CDR1 is MNHEY and CDR2 is SMNVEV (reference sequence). The CDR3 region has the DNA TGTGCCAGCAGTTTATCGGTGAGACTAGTGGGGGTCGAGCAGTACTTC. Residues: CASSLSVRLVGVEQYF.

This clonotype showed up many times. The V gene is TRBV7-2, the J gene TRBJ1-2; D might be TRBD1 (6 bases). CDR3 size: 12 residues. CDR1 is SGHTA and CDR2 is FQGNSA in the germline V gene. Deletions cut 4 bases from V and 13 bases from J, with 16 bases between. The CDR3 DNA sequence: TGTGCCAGCAGCTGGTATGGGGGGCGAATCACCTTC. Translation gives CASSWYGGRITF.

The sample holds many counts of this clonotype. The chain is built from TRBV4-2 and TRBJ1-5; possible D gene TRBD1, 5 bases. CDR3 length equals 17 residues. Trimming pared 0 bases from V and 2 bases from J, leaving 14 bases between. The germline gives CDR1 LGHNA, CDR2 YNFKEQ. CDR3: CASSQEAGLRGNQPQHF. The CDR3 DNA reads as TGTGCCAGCAGCCAAGAAGCAGGCCTCAGGGGCAATCAGCCCCAGCATTTT.

This clonotype has only a few counts. The J gene is TRBJ2-7, the V gene TRBV5-6, with no clear D. CDR1 is SGHDT and CDR2 is YYEEEE in the germline V gene. Trimming cost V 4 bases and J 6 bases, with 17 bases left between them. The CDR3 totals 14 residues. This CDR3 is CASSLPQTPLEQYF. CDR3 DNA sequence: TGTGCCAGCAGCCTCCCACAGACCCCTCTCGAGCAGTACTTC.

The chain employs TRBV20-1 and TRBJ2-1, with 8 bases matching TRBD2. Germline V gene sequence: CDR1 DFQATT, CDR2 SNEGSKA (reference sequence). J lost 4 bases, V lost 0 bases, and 2 bases had no gene match. There are 14 residues in the CDR3. CDR3 protein: CSAREAGGYNEQFF. CDR3 nucleotide sequence: TGCAGTGCTAGAGAGGCGGGGGGTTACAATGAGCAGTTCTTC.

The sample holds many counts of this clonotype. The chain has TRBV7-2 and TRBJ1-3, with D possibly being TRBD1 (6 bases). This CDR3 spans 16 amino acids. Germline values: CDR1 SGHTA, CDR2 FQGNSA. V shed 0 bases and J shed 5 bases, with 14 bases lying between them. CDR3 residues: CASSLAFQGRRNTIYF. DNA for the CDR3: TGTGCCAGCAGCTTAGCGTTCCAGGGGAGGAGAAACACCATATATTTT.

This clonotype was seen repeatedly, ten times or more. The chain is built from TRBV7-6 and TRBJ1-3; D is unresolved. The CDR3 spans 15 residues. Trimming removed 5 bases from V and 0 bases from J, with 11 bases in between. Germline V gene lookup returns CDR1 SGHVS and CDR2 FNYEAQ. In nucleotides, the CDR3 is TGTGCCAGCAGCGCAAGGTCTAACTCTGGAAACACCATATATTTT. Protein sequence: CASSARSNSGNTIYF.

This clonotype was detected many times. The chain carries TRBV7-2 and TRBJ2-5; possibly TRBD1 or TRBD2 for D (5 bases each). There are 17 residues in the CDR3. Deletions cut 5 bases from V and 2 bases from J, with 21 bases between. From germline, CDR1 is SGHTA and CDR2 FQGNSA. CDR3 in DNA: TGTGCCAGCAGCCGGGGAGACGGGGCCGTACGTCAAGAGACCCAGTACTTC. It encodes CASSRGDGAVRQETQYF.

The CDR3 protein is CASSIGGYHNEQFF. CDR3 nucleotides: TGTGCCAGTAGTATCGGGGGGTACCACAATGAGCAGTTCTTC. The V gene is TRBV19, the J gene TRBJ2-1; 7 bases are a match to TRBD2. Germline assignment: CDR1 LNHDA and CDR2 SQIVND (reference sequence). V shed 3 bases and J 5 bases; nucleotides not matched to a gene: 4. The CDR3 spans 14 residues.

At least ten counts were recorded for this clonotype. J is TRBJ2-7 and V is TRBV7-2, with 7 bases identical to TRBD2. The germline gives CDR1 SGHTA, CDR2 FQGNSA. The trim removed 5 bases at V and 7 bases at J, leaving 8 bases unmatched. This CDR3 region has 13 residues. CDR3 amino acids: CASSPWDGGEQYF. The CDR3 DNA reads TGTGCCAGCAGCCCATGGGACGGGGGGGAGCAGTACTTC.

In regard to this clonotype: This may be a read error: a much more frequent sequence differs by one nucleotide. The V call is TRBV7-2, the J call TRBJ2-2; D may be TRBD1 or TRBD2 (5 bases each). From germline, CDR1 is SGHTA and CDR2 FQGNSA. CDR3 length equals 16 residues. The CDR3 spells CASSYPGSQNTGEMFF. As DNA, the CDR3 is TGTGCCAGCAGCTACCCAGGGTCCCAAAACACCGGGGAGATGTTTTTT.

The V gene is TRBV28, the J gene TRBJ2-5, with D perhaps being TRBD1 or TRBD2 (5 bases each). There are 15 residues in the CDR3. V gave up 1 base and J gave up 4 bases, with 13 bases separating them. CDR1 is MDHEN, CDR2 SYDVKM, per germline. DNA for the CDR3: TGTGCCAGCAGTTTATCCCTGCCAGGGACAGAGACCCAGTACTTC. It translates to CASSLSLPGTETQYF.

V gene TRBV20-1 combines with J gene TRBJ2-3, with D unclear. With 6 bases removed from V and 6 bases from J, the gap between germline ends came to 22 bases. The CDR3 loop spans 15 amino acids. Germline CDR1 and CDR2: DFQATT and SNEGSKA (reference sequence). Here the CDR3 DNA reads TGCAGTGCACAAAACGACCAATCCCACACGGATACGCAGTATTTT. It codes for CSAQNDQSHTDTQYF.

This clonotype was seen more than once but under ten times. CDR3 DNA: TGCAGTGCTAGAGGGGGAACTAGCGGCTACCAAGAGACCCAGTACTTC. The encoded protein is CSARGGTSGYQETQYF. The chain links TRBV20-1 to TRBJ2-5, with 8 bases fitting TRBD2. This CDR3 is built from 16 residues. In germline, CDR1 is DFQATT, CDR2 SNEGSKA (reference sequence). The ends lost 1 base at V and 0 bases at J; junction bases unmatched: 7.

This clonotype appeared a few times. The gene calls are TRBV14 and TRBJ1-4; D is undetermined. The germline gives CDR1 SGHDN, CDR2 FVKESK. The V end lost 4 bases, the J end lost 5 bases, and 11 bases lay between the germline ends. This CDR3 region has 14 residues. This chain's CDR3 is CASSRTGLNEKLFF. CDR3 DNA: TGTGCCAGCAGCCGAACTGGCTTGAATGAAAAACTGTTTTTT.

Only a few counts were recorded for this clonotype. Compared with germline, one end of the junction differs, possibly owing to a read error. The chain links TRBV3-1 to TRBJ1-1, with D possibly being TRBD1 (6 bases). The germline CDR1 and CDR2 sequences are LGHDT and YNNKEL (reference sequence). This CDR3 region has 15 residues. In DNA, the CDR3 is TGTGCCAGCAGCAAAGAACCGGGACAGAACACTGAAGCTTTCTTT. This codes for CASSKEPGQNTEAFF.

This clonotype was picked up many times. The rearrangement links TRBV29-1 to TRBJ2-5; TRBD2 aligns across 14 bases. Per the germline V gene, CDR1 is SQVTM and CDR2 is ANQGSEA. J was trimmed by 5 bases and V by 1 base; bases with no gene match: 0. This CDR3 is built from 14 residues. CDR3 nucleotides: TGCAGCGTTGAAGGGACTAGCGGGGGGGAGACCCAGTACTTC. It yields the protein CSVEGTSGGETQYF.

This clonotype was seen many times. The chain has TRBV18 and TRBJ1-1, with D uncertain. Germline CDR1 is KGHSH and CDR2 is LQKENI. The CDR3 has 13 amino acids. Trimming took 2 bases from V and 3 from J, leaving 7 bases between them. Here the CDR3 reads CASSPTLYTEAFF. CDR3 in DNA: TGTGCCAGCTCACCAACCCTATACACTGAAGCTTTCTTT.

The chain combines TRBV9 with TRBJ2-5; 8 positions agree with TRBD2. Per germline, CDR1 SGDLS and CDR2 YYNGEE. This CDR3 spans 17 amino acids. The trim removed 0 bases at V and 1 base at J, leaving 8 bases unmatched. This CDR3 reads CASSVAVPGGGQETQYF. CDR3 sequence (DNA): TGTGCCAGCAGCGTAGCCGTCCCCGGGGGGGGCCAAGAGACCCAGTACTTC.

Ten or more counts support this clonotype. This chain connects TRBV5-6 to TRBJ2-3; D gene unclear. The ends were cut back, 5 bases at V and 2 bases at J, with 15 bases in the middle. CDR3 length: 15 amino acids. Per the germline V gene, CDR1 is SGHDT and CDR2 is YYEEEE. CDR3 residues: CASSQTPSHTDTQYF. The CDR3 DNA reads as TGTGCCAGCAGTCAGACTCCTTCACACACAGATACGCAGTATTTT.